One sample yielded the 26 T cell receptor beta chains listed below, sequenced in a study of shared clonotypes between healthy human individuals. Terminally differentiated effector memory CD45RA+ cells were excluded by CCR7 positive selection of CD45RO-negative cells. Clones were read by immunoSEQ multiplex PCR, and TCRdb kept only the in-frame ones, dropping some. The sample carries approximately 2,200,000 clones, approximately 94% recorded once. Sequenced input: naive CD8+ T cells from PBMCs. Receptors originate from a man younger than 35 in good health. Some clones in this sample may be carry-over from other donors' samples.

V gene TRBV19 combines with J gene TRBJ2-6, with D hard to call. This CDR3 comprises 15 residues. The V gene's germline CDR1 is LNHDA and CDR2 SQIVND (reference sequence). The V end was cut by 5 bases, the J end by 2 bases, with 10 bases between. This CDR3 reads CASSAYSPGANVLTF. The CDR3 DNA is TGTGCCAGTAGTGCCTACAGTCCTGGGGCCAACGTCCTGACTTTC. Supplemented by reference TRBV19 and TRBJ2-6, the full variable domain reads DGGITQSPKYLFRKEGQNVTLSCEQNLNHDAMYWYRQDPGQGLRLIYYSQIVNDFQKGDIAEGYSVSREKKESFPLTVTSAQKNPTAFYLCASSAYSPGANVLTFGAGSRLTVL.

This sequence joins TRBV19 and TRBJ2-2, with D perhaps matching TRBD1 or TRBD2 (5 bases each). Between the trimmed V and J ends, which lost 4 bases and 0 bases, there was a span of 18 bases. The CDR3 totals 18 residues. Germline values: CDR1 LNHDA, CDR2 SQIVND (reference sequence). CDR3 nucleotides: TGTGCCAGTAGTACGCCTGGGACGGACCTCGCGAACACCGGGGAGCTGTTTTTT. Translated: CASSTPGTDLANTGELFF.

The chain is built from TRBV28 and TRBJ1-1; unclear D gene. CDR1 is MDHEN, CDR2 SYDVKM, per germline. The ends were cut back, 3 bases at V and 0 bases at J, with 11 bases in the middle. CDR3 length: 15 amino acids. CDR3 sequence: CASSLEATLNTEAFF. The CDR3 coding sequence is TGTGCCAGCAGTTTGGAAGCGACATTGAACACTGAAGCTTTCTTT.

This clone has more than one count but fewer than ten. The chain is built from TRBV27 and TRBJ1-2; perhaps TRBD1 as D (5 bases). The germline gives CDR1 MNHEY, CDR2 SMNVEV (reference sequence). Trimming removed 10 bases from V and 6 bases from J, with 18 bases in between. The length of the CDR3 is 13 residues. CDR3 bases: TGTGCCACCGGGATAAGCTGGGGGAATGGCTACACCTTC. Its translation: CATGISWGNGYTF.

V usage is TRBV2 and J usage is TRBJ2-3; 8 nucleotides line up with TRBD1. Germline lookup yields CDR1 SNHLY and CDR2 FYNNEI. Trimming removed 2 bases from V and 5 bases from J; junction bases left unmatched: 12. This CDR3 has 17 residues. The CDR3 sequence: CASSESGQGAKKDTQYF. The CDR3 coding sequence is TGTGCCAGCAGTGAATCGGGTCAGGGGGCTAAAAAAGATACGCAGTATTTT.

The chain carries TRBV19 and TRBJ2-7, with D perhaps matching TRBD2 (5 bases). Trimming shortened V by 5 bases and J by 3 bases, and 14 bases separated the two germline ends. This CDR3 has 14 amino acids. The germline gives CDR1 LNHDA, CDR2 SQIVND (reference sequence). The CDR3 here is CASSPRPGYYEQYF. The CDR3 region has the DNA TGTGCCAGTAGTCCCCGCCCGGGATACTACGAGCAGTACTTC.

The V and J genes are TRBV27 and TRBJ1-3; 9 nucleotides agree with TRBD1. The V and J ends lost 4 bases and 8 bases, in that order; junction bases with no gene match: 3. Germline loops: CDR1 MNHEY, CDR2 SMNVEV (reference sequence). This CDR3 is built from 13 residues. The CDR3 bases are TGTGCCAGCAGTTCGGGACAGGGATACACCATATATTTT. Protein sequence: CASSSGQGYTIYF.

The CDR3 bases are TGTGCCACCCGCGGGGGGTTATCCGAGCCCCAGCATTTT. Translated: CATRGGLSEPQHF. The chain has TRBV15 and TRBJ1-5; TRBD1 might be the D (5 bases). The ends were cut back, 8 bases at V and 8 bases at J, with 16 bases in the middle. Germline V CDR1 and CDR2: LNHNV, YYDKDF (reference sequence). The CDR3 has 13 residues. Full variable domain (remainder filled in from reference TRBV15 and TRBJ1-5): DAMVIQNPRYQVTQFGKPVTLSCSQTLNHNVMYWYQQKSSQAPKLLFHYYDKDFNNEADTPDNFQSRRPNTSFCFLDIRSPGLGDTAMYLCATRGGLSEPQHFGDGTRLSIL.

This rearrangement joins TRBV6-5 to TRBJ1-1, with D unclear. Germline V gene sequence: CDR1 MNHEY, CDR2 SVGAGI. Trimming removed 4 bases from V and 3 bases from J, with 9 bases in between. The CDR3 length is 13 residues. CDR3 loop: CASSLVPHTEAFF. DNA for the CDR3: TGTGCCAGCAGTTTGGTTCCCCACACTGAAGCTTTCTTT.

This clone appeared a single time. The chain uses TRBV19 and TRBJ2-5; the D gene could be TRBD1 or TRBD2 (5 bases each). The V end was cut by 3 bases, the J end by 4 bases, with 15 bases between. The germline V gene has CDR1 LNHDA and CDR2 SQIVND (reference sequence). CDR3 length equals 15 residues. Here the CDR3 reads CASSIAGTQVETQYF. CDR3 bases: TGTGCCAGTAGTATTGCCGGGACCCAGGTAGAGACCCAGTACTTC.

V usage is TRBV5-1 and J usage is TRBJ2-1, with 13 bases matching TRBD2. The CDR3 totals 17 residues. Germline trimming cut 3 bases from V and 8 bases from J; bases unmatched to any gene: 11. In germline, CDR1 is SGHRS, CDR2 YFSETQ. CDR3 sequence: CASSWISGTSGTHEQFF. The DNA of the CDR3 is TGCGCCAGCAGCTGGATCTCCGGGACTAGCGGGACTCATGAGCAGTTCTTC.

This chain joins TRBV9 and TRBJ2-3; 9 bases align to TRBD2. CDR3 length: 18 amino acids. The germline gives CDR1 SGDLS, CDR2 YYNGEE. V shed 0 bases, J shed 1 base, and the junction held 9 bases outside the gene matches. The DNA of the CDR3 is TGTGCCAGCAGCGTAGTTGGTAGCGGGAGAGGCGGCACAGATACGCAGTATTTT. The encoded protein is CASSVVGSGRGGTDTQYF.

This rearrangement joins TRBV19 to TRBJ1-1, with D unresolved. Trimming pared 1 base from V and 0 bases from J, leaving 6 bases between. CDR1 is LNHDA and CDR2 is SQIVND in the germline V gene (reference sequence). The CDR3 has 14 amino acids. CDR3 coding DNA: TGTGCCAGTAGTATAGTGGGCATGAACACTGAAGCTTTCTTT. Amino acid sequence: CASSIVGMNTEAFF.

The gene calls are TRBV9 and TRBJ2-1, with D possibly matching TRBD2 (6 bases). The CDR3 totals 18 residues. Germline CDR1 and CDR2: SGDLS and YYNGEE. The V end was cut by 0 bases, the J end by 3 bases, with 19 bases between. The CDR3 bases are TGTGCCAGCAGCGTAGGGGGTTGGAGGGACCCTGTCTACAATGAGCAGTTCTTC. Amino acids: CASSVGGWRDPVYNEQFF. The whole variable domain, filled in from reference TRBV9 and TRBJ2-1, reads DSGVTQTPKHLITATGQRVTLRCSPRSGDLSVYWYQQSLDQGLQFLIQYYNGEERAKGNILERFSAQQFPDLHSELNLSSLELGDSALYFCASSVGGWRDPVYNEQFFGPGTRLTVL.

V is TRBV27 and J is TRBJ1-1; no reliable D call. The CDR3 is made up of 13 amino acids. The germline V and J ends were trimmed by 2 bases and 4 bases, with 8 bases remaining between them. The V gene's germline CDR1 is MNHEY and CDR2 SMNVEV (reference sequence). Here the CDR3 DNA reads TGTGCCAGCAGTTTAGCGTGGCGCACTGAAGCTTTCTTT. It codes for CASSLAWRTEAFF.

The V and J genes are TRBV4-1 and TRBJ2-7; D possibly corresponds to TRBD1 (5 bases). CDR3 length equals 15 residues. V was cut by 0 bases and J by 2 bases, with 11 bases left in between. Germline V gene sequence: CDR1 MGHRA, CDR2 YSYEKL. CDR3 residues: CASSQDIGATYEQYF. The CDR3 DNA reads TGCGCCAGCAGCCAAGATATTGGGGCCACCTACGAGCAGTACTTC.

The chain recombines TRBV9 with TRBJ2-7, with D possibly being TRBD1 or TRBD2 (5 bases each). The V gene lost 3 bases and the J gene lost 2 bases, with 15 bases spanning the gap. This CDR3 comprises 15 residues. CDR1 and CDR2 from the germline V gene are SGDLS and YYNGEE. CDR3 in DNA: TGTGCCAGCAGCGGCGAGGGTGGGGGTACCTACGAGCAGTACTTC. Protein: CASSGEGGGTYEQYF.

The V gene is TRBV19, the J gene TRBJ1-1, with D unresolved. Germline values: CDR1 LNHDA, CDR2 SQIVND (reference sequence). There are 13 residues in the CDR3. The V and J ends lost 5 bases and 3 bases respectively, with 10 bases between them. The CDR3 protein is CASSFRTDTEAFF. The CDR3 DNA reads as TGTGCCAGTAGTTTCCGGACCGACACTGAAGCTTTCTTT.

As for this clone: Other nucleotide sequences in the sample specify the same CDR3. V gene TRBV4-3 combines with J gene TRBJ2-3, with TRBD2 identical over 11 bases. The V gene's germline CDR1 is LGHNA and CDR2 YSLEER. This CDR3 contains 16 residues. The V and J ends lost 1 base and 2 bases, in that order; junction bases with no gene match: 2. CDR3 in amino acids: CASSQGLAGNTDTQYF. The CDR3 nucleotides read TGCGCCAGCAGCCAAGGACTAGCGGGGAACACAGATACGCAGTATTTT.

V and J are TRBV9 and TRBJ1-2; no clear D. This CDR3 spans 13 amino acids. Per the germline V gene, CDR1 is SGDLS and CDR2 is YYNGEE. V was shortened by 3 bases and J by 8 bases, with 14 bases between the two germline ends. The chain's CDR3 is CASSADRAVGYTF. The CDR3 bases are TGTGCCAGCAGCGCAGACCGGGCCGTAGGCTACACCTTC.

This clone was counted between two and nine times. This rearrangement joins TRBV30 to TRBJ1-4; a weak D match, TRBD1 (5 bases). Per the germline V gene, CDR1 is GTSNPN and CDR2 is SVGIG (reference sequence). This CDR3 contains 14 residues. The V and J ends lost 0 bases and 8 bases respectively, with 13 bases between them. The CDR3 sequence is CAWSVRDSREKLFF. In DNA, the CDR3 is TGTGCCTGGAGTGTAAGAGACAGTAGGGAAAAACTGTTTTTT.

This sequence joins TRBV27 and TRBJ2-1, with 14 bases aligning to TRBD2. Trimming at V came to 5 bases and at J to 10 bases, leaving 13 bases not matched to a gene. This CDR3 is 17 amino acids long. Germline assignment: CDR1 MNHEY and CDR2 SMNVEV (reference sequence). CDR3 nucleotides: TGTGCCAGCAGTGTAGCTCCCGGGACTAGCGGGAGAGGGGAGCAGTTCTTC. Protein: CASSVAPGTSGRGEQFF.

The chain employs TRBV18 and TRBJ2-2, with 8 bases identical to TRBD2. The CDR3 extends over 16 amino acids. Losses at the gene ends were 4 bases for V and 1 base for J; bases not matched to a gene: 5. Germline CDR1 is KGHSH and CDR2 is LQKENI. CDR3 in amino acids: CASSLPGGRNTGELFF. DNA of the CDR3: TGTGCCAGCTCACTACCGGGAGGGCGGAACACCGGGGAGCTGTTTTTT.

As DNA, the CDR3 is TGTGCCAGCAGTGGTCAGGGTGAGAGGGATAGCAATCAGCCCCAGCATTTT. This gives the protein CASSGQGERDSNQPQHF. This chain joins TRBV6-4 and TRBJ1-5; a possible D gene is TRBD1 (5 bases). V lost 4 bases and J lost 0, with 16 bases in between. Germline V gene data show CDR1 as MRHNA and CDR2 as SNTAGT. The CDR3 totals 17 residues.

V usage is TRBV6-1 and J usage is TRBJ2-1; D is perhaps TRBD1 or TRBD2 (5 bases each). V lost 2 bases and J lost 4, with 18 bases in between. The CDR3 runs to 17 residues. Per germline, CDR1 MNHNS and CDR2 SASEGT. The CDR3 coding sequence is TGTGCCAGCAGTGAATACGTTGGGACGGATTTTTACAATGAGCAGTTCTTC. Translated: CASSEYVGTDFYNEQFF.

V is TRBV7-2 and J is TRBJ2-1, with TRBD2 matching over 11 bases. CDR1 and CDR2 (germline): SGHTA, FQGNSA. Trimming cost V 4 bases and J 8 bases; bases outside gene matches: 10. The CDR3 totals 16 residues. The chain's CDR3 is CASSSRLSGRAYEQFF. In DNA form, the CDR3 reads TGTGCCAGCAGCTCCCGGCTTAGCGGGAGGGCCTATGAGCAGTTCTTC.